Detailed here is one T cell receptor beta chain. This sample was included in a study of cytomegalovirus exposure and HLA in healthy donors. About the study: Sequencing of about 179 million T cells in an earlier analysis found 100 million to 140 million unique TCR beta sequences.

PCR used 60 Vbeta primers and 13 Jbeta primers. Sequencing used immunoSEQ multiplex PCR; TCRdb keeps in-frame clones, though not all of them. The data contain some 98,000 clones, approximately 71% of them singletons. CDR3 length equals 15 residues. V was pared by 1 base and J by 4 bases, with 3 bases of the junction left unmatched. Germline CDR1 reads LGHNA; CDR2 reads YSLEER. Sequenced input: PBMCs. The J gene is TRBJ1-4, the V gene TRBV4-3; 7 nucleotides agree with TRBD1. This clonotype originated in a female donor in good health and CMV-seronegative. The CDR3: CASSQAGTVNEKLFF. The CDR3 DNA follows: TGCGCCAGCAGCCAAGCCGGGACAGTTAATGAAAAACTGTTTTTT.